This TCR beta chain is drawn from a study of cytomegalovirus exposure and HLA in healthy donors (dated by TCRdb to about 2017). Regarding the complete study: In an earlier analysis of some 550 of the donors, 250 to 300 Gb of sequence data and some 120 million unique TCR beta sequences from approximately 180 million T cells were reported. Approximately 310 gigabases of sequencing data and tens of millions of unique TCR sequences made up an early release that covered about 640 HLA-typed donors. Among the 398 genotyped donors, roughly 80% belonged to the genetic ancestry cluster associated with self-reported Caucasian donors. The study was designed to test whether signatures of past pathogen exposure could be identified by cataloging public T cell receptors. Using immunosequencing, the study profiled T cell repertoires from about 650 subjects and related those repertoires to cytomegalovirus serostatus. In addition to the first cohort of approximately 650 subjects, a separate validation cohort of approximately 130 different subjects was used. To predict cytomegalovirus infection status, the study brought together high-throughput TCR immunosequencing, statistical association of individual TCRs with disease status, and machine learning. A later analysis re-examined previously published TCR beta repertoires from more than 650 donors and added high-resolution HLA genotyping to investigate patterns of TCR occurrence. Rather than using new phenotypic data, the later analysis identified candidate immune exposures from TCR beta sequences and from how often those sequences occurred across donors. To decide whether each TCR beta V gene segment behaved as functional or pseudogenic, an earlier analysis of some 600 of the donors relied on high-throughput TCR beta sequencing. Alongside the repertoire data, information on donor age, sex, ethnicity and CMV serostatus was compiled. Genome-wide SNP genotypes for about 65% of the roughly 670 donors were used in a later genetic analysis, which treated that subset as a discovery cohort. All discovery cohort repertoires had been generated on a single sequencing platform. Class I and class II HLA loci were covered by the typing at four-digit resolution. The number of donors typed differed by locus, with roughly 629-640 for A, B, C, DRB1 and DQB1, around 500 for DQA1, over 600 for DPA1, and some 450 for DPB1. About 5 DR-DQ haplotypes were handled as single units for association and clustering, since linkage in the cohort was strong. On average, roughly 250,000 unique TCR beta nucleotide sequences were sequenced per donor among 398 genotyped donors of the cohort, with roughly 18% of those sequences being non-productive.

As concerns this clone: The antigen this receptor binds is unknown. No qualities accompany the bases; no much larger clone lies one base away.

The CDR1 and CDR2 encoded by the germline V gene are SQVTM and ANQGSEA. V and J lose 0 bases and 1 base, and a span of 9 bases separates them. The CDR3, cysteine through phenylalanine, is 14 amino acids long. Kept here is only the CDR3 DNA, which spans 42 bases and is read in frame from base 1. Libraries were made using the immunoSEQ multiplex PCR assay. The multiplex PCR relied on a mix of 60 forward primers for TCR Vbeta segments and 13 reverse primers for TCR Jbeta segments. The CDR3 region of rearranged TCR beta genes was amplified from genomic DNA by a multiplex PCR assay. The amplified TCR beta libraries were sequenced on the Illumina HiSeq System as 87-base-pair reads. The authors' pipeline ran thus. A later analysis counted some 74 million unique TCR beta chains across the 650 to 800 repertoires, and roughly 11 million of these chains were shared by at least two donors. A nearest-neighbor algorithm error-corrected the raw reads and collapsed the reads into unique sequences, merging closely related sequences to remove PCR and sequencing errors. V, D and J gene segments were assigned by aligning CDR3 sequences to IMGT reference sequences. For a sequence to be retained, at least a six-nucleotide match to both a V gene segment and a J gene segment was required. Rearrangements were classified as productive when the CDR3 lacked stop codons and remained in frame with V and J, and all other rearrangements were classified as non-productive. CDR3 was defined by IMGT convention, running from the second conserved V-encoded cysteine to the conserved J-encoded phenylalanine. The earlier analysis of a few hundred of the donors excluded sequences that lacked an unambiguous match to a single V gene segment. An earlier analysis of 587 of the donors called V segments functional above 56.7% productive rearrangements and segregating when the between-donor standard deviation exceeded 5%. To diagnose cytomegalovirus status from the catalog of TCR beta chain sequences, a statistical classification framework was built. In a later analysis, TCR nucleotide sequences were compared against IMGT/GENE-DB human TR gene sequences so that V and J genes could be assigned. The TCRdist pipeline was used in a later analysis to assign CDR3 sequences and most-parsimonious VDJ recombination scenarios. In a later analysis, each TCR beta chain was defined by its CDR3 amino acid sequence together with its V-gene family, and reads without a unique V-gene family were excluded. In a later analysis, approximately 590 highly shared, low-generation-probability nucleotide sequences were removed to address suspected cross-contamination and a sequencing artifact. For each public chain, a later analysis derived a clonal expansion index from normalized ranks of inferred template counts within each repertoire. A later analysis computed generation probabilities with a VDJ recombination model fitted to out-of-frame rearrangements, and checked the results against IGoR. A later analysis scored TCR-TCR, TCR-HLA and TCR-CMV co-occurrence with hypergeometric tests, applying a repertoire-size bias correction to TCR pairs. In a later analysis, false discovery rates were estimated by permuting HLA or CMV assignments 20 times. A later analysis grouped co-occurring TCRs with DBSCAN, adding TCRdist sequence similarity when clustering within HLA-allele-positive subsets. Repertoires with fewer than 30,000 or more than 120,000 public chains, plus five repertoires with anomalous nucleotide sharing, were excluded from co-occurrence clustering. Not all clones reach the TCRdb copy of this immuneACCESS table, which keeps in-frame sequences only. Checked studies attribute under half of the gap to unresolved V genes and leave the rest unexplained. The V and J calls and clone size come from that table; D and trimming were worked out from the DNA. The sample yields roughly 180,000 clones; 77% were counted once. The top ten clones comprise approximately 1.5% of the sample.

The paper as a whole reports these results and caveats: The classifier was reported to diagnose cytomegalovirus status with high specificity and sensitivity in both the original cohort and the validation cohort. According to a later analysis, parvovirus B19, influenza, CMV and Epstein-Barr virus appeared linked to several top co-occurrence clusters. Assigning TCR associations to individual alleles was difficult when HLA alleles, especially DR and DQ, strongly co-occurred. A group of highly shared sequence variants was considered likely to be a technical artifact of the sequencing pipeline. According to a later analysis, TCR association rates differed among HLA loci, with DRB1 alleles showing the most associated TCRs and HLA-C alleles showing the fewest. Because some donors lacked HLA typing at each locus, the association tests relied only on the typed subset. V-gene and J-gene trimming of TCR beta chains was associated with a missense DCLRE1C variant in a later genetic analysis, and the association was replicated in an independent cohort. A later analysis found that HLA-associated TCR beta chains were more clonally expanded and had lower generation probabilities than equally common non-associated chains. According to a later analysis, most CMV-associated TCR beta chains appeared to be HLA-restricted, and the HLA associations seemed to be driven largely by CMV exposure. A total of roughly 160 TCR beta chains were listed by the study as associated with cytomegalovirus. While some public TCRs were present in many individuals, most TCR sequences turned up only very rarely across donors. In a later genetic analysis, fewer N-insertions in productive TCRs were reported among donors in an Asian-associated ancestry cluster than the 666-donor mean. Specific HLA alleles were associated with roughly 17,000 TCR beta sequences at a false discovery rate of 0.05 in a later analysis. A few of the identified cytomegalovirus-associated TCR beta chains were confirmed in vitro to be specific for cytomegalovirus antigens. Because the 87-base-pair reads could not distinguish some IMGT-functional V segments, including TRBV6-2 and TRBV6-3, those segments were excluded. The cohort was sequenced for TCR beta chains only, and without alpha or paired-chain data the features that could be detected were limited. According to the authors, the approach could potentially be generalized to other disease states and immunological phenotypes. Approximately 18 rarely observed V segments, including chromosome 9 orphons, were excluded from the earlier analysis of approximately 600 of the donors because counts were too low. Correlated functional status among segregating V segments might reflect linkage disequilibrium, but an unknown experimental factor could not be ruled out. Presence/absence analyses assumed roughly uniform sequencing depth across donors, an assumption that may not hold. An earlier analysis of some 590 of the donors showed that most TCR beta V segments appeared in productive rearrangements either about 90% or about 30% of the time, which broadly matched IMGT annotations. A further reported finding was that TCR beta sequences accurately predicted the HLA-A and HLA-B alleles for most subjects in the first cohort. Immune exposure information for the cohort was limited to CMV serostatus.

The cohort was made up of 666 healthy bone marrow donors. Cohort members were all nominally healthy when sampled, although unrecorded immune exposures were likely present. The donor was CMV seronegative and was included in the group of a few hundred seronegative cohort members. Each donor provided a peripheral blood sample, and peripheral blood mononuclear cells were used for TCR beta sequencing. The Qiagen DNeasy Blood Extraction Kit was used to extract genomic DNA from the blood cell samples. Sequencing used PBMCs. This sequence uses TRBV29-1 and TRBJ1-1, with the D segment identity uncertain. This receptor was obtained from a man aged 18 to 29 in good health and CMV-seronegative. The CDR3 protein is CSVEDRGANTEAFF. In nucleotide form, the sequence is TGCAGCGTTGAAGATCGGGGAGCGAACACTGAAGCTTTCTTT.